This T cell receptor (beta chain) was sequenced in a study of post-analysis software for immune sequencing data. The library was made from cDNA and included unique molecular identifiers. From around 0.96 to 9.9 million T cells, 500,000 or so cDNA molecules were obtained. TCRdb re-analysed the PCR reads in MiXCR, keeping a single row per CDR3 protein. The sample lists roughly 540,000 distinct CDR3 sequences, 34% occurring once. The sample consisted of blood. The receptor's source is a girl under 18 with multiple sclerosis.

The CDR3 here is CASSKTGAPGNTIYF. CDR3 sequence (DNA): TGTGCCAGCAGCAAAACAGGGGCCCCTGGAAACACCATATATTTT. V gene TRBV7-3 combines with J gene TRBJ1-3; 7 nucleotides match TRBD1. V was clipped by 5 bases and J by 2 bases; unmatched bases: 6. Germline V gene data show CDR1 as SGHTA and CDR2 as FQGTGA. The CDR3 has 15 residues.